The entry below gives a single T cell receptor beta chain sequence along with its context. This sample is part of a study of blood T cells in healthy people across ages. A J-beta primer mix and a sample-barcoded 5' primer were used in a second PCR of roughly 6 to 11 cycles. TCRdb called the 5' RACE reads again in MiXCR, with one record for every CDR3 protein. This repertoire shows some 1.6 million distinct CDR3 sequences, around 35% found once; its top ten account for 11%. CDR1 and CDR2 (germline): SNHLY, FYNNEI. After removal of 7 bases from V and 10 bases from J, the junction contained 14 bases not matched to a gene. The CDR3 runs 16 residues.

The sample comprised blood. The V gene is TRBV2, the J gene TRBJ2-1, with 12 bases fitting TRBD2. This receptor was identified in a woman in her twenties or thirties in good health. The DNA of the CDR3 is TGTGCCAGCACGGTTGGATCGGGACTAGCGGGCGGGGAGCAGTTCTTC. Translated, it gives CASTVGSGLAGGEQFF. Full variable domain (rest looked up from reference TRBV2 and TRBJ2-1): EPEVTQTPSHQVTQMGQEVILRCVPISNHLYFYWYRQILGQKVEFLVSFYNNEISEKSEIFDDQFSVERPDGSNFTLKIRSTKLEDSAMYFCASTVGSGLAGGEQFFGPGTRLTVL.